This T cell receptor beta chain appears in the sequencing data of a study of T cell responses to AZD1222 COVID-19 vaccine. Findings and limits, study-wide: An increase in Spike-specific TCR breadth and depth was observed after two AZD1222 doses.

Details on this clone: Its antigen is as yet unknown.

TCRdb's table, derived via immunoSEQ multiplex PCR, lists solely in-frame clones and lacks some. Counted here are around 47,000 clones, roughly 77% occurring once; the ten biggest clones make up roughly 21%. The ends lost 0 bases at V and 7 bases at J; junction bases unmatched: 11. From germline, CDR1 is SGHVS and CDR2 FQNEAQ. The CDR3 is 17 amino acids. The chain links TRBV7-8 to TRBJ2-5, with 10 nucleotides matching TRBD1. The TCR comes from an adult who received the MenACWY meningococcal vaccine as a control. This sample comprised peripheral blood, obtained 28 days after the second dose of the MenACWY control vaccine. The CDR3: CASSLARDRGSFRTQYF. The CDR3 nucleotides read TGTGCCAGCAGCTTAGCCCGGGACAGGGGCTCTTTTCGGACCCAGTACTTC. Variable domain in full (rest from reference TRBV7-8 and TRBJ2-5): GAGVSQSPRYKVAKRGQDVALRCDPISGHVSLFWYQQALGQGPEFLTYFQNEAQLDKSGLPSDRFFAERPEGSVSTLKIQRTQQEDSAVYLCASSLARDRGSFRTQYFGPGTRLLVL.